This entry features one T cell receptor beta chain sequence. Some clones are missing from TCRdb's copy, which holds only in-frame ones; the method was immunoSEQ multiplex PCR. The sample records 90,000 to 95,000 clones, less than 90% being singletons. The CDR3 runs to 14 residues. The V and J ends lost 5 bases and 6 bases respectively, with 17 bases between them. The germline V gene has CDR1 KGHSH and CDR2 LQKENI. This entry is derived from a study of OX40 agonist ivuxolimab in advanced cancers. The receptor's source is an adult with an advanced solid tumor such as melanoma, head and neck, liver or kidney cancer. V is TRBV18 and J is TRBJ2-7; D is perhaps TRBD2 (6 bases). The sequenced sample was CD4+ or CD8+ T cells sorted from blood, obtained in a trial of the OX40 agonist ivuxolimab. CDR3 loop: CASSSSLGRSEQYF. Written as DNA, the CDR3 is TGTGCCAGCTCATCATCCCTAGGGAGGAGCGAGCAGTACTTC.